This TCR beta chain was found in a study of shared clonotypes between healthy human individuals. Worth noting for this clone: Its antigen is still unknown.

Study-wide points: The study sampled only blood, and tissue repertoires likely differ.

Healthy HIV-negative adults without recent acute infections or vaccinations served as donors. The CDR3 has 16 residues. Germline V gives CDR1 SGHTA, CDR2 FQGNSA. With 7 bases removed from V and 6 bases from J, the gap between germline ends came to 22 bases. Deep level was the assay's run setting. Sequencing used immunoSEQ multiplex PCR; TCRdb keeps in-frame clones, though not all of them. The sample contains approximately 1,500,000 clones, 95% to 99% of which appear only once. V gene TRBV7-2 combines with J gene TRBJ2-4; D possibly corresponds to TRBD2 (5 bases). The source is a man aged 30-40 years in good health. Sequenced material: naive CD4+ T cells sorted from blood. Subset meaning: CD45RA+ positively selected. The CDR3 loop reads CASTQKSGSWGNIQYF. The CDR3 DNA reads as TGTGCCAGCACCCAAAAATCTGGGAGTTGGGGAAACATTCAGTACTTC.